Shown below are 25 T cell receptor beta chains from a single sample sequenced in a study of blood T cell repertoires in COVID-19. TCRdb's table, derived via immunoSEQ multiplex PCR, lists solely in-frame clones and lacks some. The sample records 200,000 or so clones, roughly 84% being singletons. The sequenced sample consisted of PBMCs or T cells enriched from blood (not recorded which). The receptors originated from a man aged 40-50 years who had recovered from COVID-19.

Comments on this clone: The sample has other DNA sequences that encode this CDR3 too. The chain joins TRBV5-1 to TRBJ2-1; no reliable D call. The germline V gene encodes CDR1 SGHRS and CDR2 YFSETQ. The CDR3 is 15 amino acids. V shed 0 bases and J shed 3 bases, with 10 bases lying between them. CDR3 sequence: CASSLGDSFYNEQFF. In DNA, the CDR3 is TGCGCCAGCAGCTTGGGTGACTCGTTCTACAATGAGCAGTTCTTC.

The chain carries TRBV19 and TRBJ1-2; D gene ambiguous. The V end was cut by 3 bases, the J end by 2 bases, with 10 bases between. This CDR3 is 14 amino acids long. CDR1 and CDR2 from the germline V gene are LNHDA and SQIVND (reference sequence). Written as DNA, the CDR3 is TGTGCCAGTAGTATGCGGGCAGGAAACTATGGCTACACCTTC. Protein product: CASSMRAGNYGYTF.

The CDR3 region is CASSIQGARSEQYF. The CDR3 DNA reads as TGTGCCAGCAGCATCCAGGGGGCAAGGAGCGAGCAGTACTTC. This chain connects TRBV6-2 or TRBV6-3 to TRBJ2-7, with 8 bases matching TRBD1. Germline CDR1 reads MNHEY; CDR2 reads SVGEGT. Trimming cost V 6 bases and J 6 bases; bases outside gene matches: 10. The CDR3 extends over 14 amino acids.

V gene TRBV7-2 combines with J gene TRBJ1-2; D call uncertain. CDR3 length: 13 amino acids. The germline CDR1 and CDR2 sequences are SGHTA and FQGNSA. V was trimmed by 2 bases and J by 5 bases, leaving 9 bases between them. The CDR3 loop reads CASSLSADYGYTF. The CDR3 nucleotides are TGTGCCAGCAGCTTATCCGCAGATTATGGCTACACCTTC.

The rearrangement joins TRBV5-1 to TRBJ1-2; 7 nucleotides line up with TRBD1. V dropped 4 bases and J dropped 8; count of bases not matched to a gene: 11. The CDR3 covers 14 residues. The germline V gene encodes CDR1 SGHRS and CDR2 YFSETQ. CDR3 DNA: TGCGCCAGCAGCCTGGAAGGACAGGTGGGCGGCTACACCTTC. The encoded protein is CASSLEGQVGGYTF.

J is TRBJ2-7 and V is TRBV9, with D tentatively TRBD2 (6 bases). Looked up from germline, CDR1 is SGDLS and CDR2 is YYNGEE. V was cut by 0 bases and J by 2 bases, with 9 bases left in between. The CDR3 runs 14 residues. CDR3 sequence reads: CASSVGGLTYEQYF. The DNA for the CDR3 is TGTGCCAGCAGCGTAGGTGGACTAACCTACGAGCAGTACTTC.

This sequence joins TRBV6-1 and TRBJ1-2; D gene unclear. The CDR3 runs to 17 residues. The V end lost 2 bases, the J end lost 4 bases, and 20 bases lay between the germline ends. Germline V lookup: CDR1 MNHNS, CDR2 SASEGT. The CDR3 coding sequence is TGTGCCAGCAGTGAATCCCGTCCTACGCACCTGATCTATGGCTACACCTTC. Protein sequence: CASSESRPTHLIYGYTF.

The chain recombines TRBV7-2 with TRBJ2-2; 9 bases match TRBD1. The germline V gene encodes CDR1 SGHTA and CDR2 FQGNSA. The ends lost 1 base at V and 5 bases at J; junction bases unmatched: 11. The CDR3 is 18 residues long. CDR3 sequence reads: CASSLGGQGLGRTGELFF. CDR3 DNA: TGTGCCAGCAGCTTAGGGGGACAGGGTCTGGGAAGGACCGGGGAGCTGTTTTTT.

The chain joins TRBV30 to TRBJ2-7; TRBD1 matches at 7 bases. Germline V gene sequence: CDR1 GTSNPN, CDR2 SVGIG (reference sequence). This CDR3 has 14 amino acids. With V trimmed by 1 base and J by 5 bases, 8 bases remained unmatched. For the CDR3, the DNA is TGTGCCTGGAGTGGGGGGACAGTCAGCGACGAGCAGTACTTC. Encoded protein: CAWSGGTVSDEQYF. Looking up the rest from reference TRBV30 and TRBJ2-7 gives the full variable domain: SQTIHQWPATLVQPVGSPLSLECTVEGTSNPNLYWYRQAAGRGLQLLFYSVGIGQISSEVPQNLSASRPQDRQFILSSKKLLLSDSGFYLCAWSGGTVSDEQYFGPGTRLTVT.

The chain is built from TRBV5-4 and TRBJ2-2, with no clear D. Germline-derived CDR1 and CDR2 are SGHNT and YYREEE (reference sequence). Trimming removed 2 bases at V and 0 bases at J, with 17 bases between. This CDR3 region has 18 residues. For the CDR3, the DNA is TGTGCCAGCAGCTTAGGTATCTTTGGGCGATCGAACACCGGGGAGCTGTTTTTT. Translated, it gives CASSLGIFGRSNTGELFF.

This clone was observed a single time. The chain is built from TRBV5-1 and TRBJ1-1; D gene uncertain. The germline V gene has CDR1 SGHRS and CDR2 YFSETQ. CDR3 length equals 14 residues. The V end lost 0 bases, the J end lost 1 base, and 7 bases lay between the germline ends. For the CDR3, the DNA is TGCGCCAGCAGCTTGGAAGCTTGGAACACTGAAGCTTTCTTT. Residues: CASSLEAWNTEAFF. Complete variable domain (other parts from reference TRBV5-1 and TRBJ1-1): KAGVTQTPRYLIKTRGQQVTLSCSPISGHRSVSWYQQTPGQGLQFLFEYFSETQRNKGNFPGRFSGRQFSNSRSEMNVSTLELGDSALYLCASSLEAWNTEAFFGQGTRLTVV.

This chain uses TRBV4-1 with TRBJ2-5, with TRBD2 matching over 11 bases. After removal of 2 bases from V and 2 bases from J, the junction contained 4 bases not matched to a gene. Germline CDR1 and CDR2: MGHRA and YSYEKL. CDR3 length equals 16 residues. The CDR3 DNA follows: TGCGCCAGCAGCCAAAGACTAGCGGGACCGCAAGAGACCCAGTACTTC. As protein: CASSQRLAGPQETQYF.

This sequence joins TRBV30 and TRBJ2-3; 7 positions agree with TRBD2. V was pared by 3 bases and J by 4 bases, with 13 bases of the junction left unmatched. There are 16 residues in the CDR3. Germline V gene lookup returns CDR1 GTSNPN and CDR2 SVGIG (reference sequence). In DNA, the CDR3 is TGTGCCTGGAGAAAGGGGAGGGGCCGTTTTCCAGATACGCAGTATTTT. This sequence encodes CAWRKGRGRFPDTQYF.

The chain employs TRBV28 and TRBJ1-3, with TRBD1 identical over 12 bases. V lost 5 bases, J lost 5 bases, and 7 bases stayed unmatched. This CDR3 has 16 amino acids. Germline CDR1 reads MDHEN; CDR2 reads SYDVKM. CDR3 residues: CASSTSGTGGRNTIYF. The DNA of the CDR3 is TGTGCCAGCAGTACCTCAGGGACAGGGGGCCGAAACACCATATATTTT.

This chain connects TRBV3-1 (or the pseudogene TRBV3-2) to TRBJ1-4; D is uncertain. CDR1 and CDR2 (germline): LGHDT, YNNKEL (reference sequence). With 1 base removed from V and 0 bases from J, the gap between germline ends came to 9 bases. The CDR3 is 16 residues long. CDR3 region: CASSQVYGSTNEKLFF. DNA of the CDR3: TGTGCCAGCAGCCAAGTGTATGGCTCAACTAATGAAAAACTGTTTTTT.

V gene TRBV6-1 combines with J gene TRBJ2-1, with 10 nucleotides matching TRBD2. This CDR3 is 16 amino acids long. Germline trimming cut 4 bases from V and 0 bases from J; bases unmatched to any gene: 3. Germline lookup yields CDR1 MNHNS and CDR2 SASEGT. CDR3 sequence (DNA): TGTGCCAGCAGTGGGGAGCGGGGGGGCTCCTACAATGAGCAGTTCTTC. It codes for CASSGERGGSYNEQFF.

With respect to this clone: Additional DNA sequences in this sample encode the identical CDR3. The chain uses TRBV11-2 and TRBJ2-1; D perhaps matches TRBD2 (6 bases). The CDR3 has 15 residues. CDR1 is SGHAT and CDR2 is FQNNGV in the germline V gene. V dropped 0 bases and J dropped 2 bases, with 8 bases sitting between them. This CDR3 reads CASSLDRGAYNEQFF. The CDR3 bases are TGTGCCAGCAGCTTAGATCGCGGGGCCTACAATGAGCAGTTCTTC.

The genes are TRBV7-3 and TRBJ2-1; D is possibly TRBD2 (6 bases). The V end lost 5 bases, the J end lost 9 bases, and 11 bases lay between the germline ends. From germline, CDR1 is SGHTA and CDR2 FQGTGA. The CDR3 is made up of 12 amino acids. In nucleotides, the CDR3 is TGTGCCAGCAGCCAAACCGGGAGTGAGCAGTTCTTC. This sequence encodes CASSQTGSEQFF.

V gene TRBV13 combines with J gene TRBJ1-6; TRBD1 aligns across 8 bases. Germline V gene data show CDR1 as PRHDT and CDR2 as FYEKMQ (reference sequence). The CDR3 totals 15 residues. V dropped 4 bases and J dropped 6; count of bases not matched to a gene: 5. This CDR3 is CASSSETGVNSPLHF. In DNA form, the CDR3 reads TGTGCCAGCAGCTCCGAGACAGGGGTTAATTCACCCCTCCACTTT.

The CDR3 loop is CASSSQGWNTEAFF. CDR3 DNA: TGTGCCAGCAGTTCACAGGGATGGAACACTGAAGCTTTCTTT. J is TRBJ1-1 and V is TRBV28; the D gene is possibly TRBD1 (6 bases). The CDR3 runs to 14 residues. Germline V CDR1 and CDR2: MDHEN, SYDVKM. Trimming pared 4 bases from V and 1 base from J, leaving 10 bases between. The complete variable domain, with remaining parts taken from reference TRBV28 and TRBJ1-1, reads DVKVTQSSRYLVKRTGEKVFLECVQDMDHENMFWYRQDPGLGLRLIYFSYDVKMKEKGDIPEGYSVSREKKERFSLILESASTNQTSMYLCASSSQGWNTEAFFGQGTRLTVV.

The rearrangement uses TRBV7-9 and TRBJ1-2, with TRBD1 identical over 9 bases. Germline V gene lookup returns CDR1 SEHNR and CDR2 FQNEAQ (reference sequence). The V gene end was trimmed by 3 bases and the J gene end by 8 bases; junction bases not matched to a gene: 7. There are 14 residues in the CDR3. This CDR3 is CASSLIQGAKGYTF. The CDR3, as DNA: TGTGCCAGCAGCTTGATACAGGGGGCAAAGGGCTACACCTTC.

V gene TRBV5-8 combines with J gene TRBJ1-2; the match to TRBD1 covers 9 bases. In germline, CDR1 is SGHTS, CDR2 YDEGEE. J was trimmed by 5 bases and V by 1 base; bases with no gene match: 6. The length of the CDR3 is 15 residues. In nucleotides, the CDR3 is TGTGCCAGCAGCTTGCAGGGACAGGGTAAATATGGCTACACCTTC. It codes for CASSLQGQGKYGYTF.

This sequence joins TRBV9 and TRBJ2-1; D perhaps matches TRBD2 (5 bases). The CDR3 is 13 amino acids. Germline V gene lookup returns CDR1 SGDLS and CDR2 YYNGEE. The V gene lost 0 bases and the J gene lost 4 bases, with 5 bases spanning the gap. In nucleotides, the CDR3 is TGTGCCAGCAGCGTAGCGGGGTACAATGAGCAGTTCTTC. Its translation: CASSVAGYNEQFF.

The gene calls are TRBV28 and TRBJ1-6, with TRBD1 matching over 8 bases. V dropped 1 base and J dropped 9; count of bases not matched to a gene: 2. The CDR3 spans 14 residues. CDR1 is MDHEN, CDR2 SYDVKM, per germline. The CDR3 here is CASSLLDRASPLHF. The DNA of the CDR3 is TGTGCCAGCAGTTTATTGGACAGGGCTTCACCCCTCCACTTT.

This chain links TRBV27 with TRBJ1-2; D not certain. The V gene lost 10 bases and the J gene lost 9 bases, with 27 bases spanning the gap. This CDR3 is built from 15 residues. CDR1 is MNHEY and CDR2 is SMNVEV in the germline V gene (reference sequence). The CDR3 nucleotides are TGTGCCACCTCCAACGGGGTTTACTCACAACGTCGCTACACCTTC. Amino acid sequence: CATSNGVYSQRRYTF.